The 20 T cell receptor beta chains below all came from one sample that was sequenced in a study of T-cell memory formation after mild COVID-19. TCRdb redid the calling of the 5' RACE reads with MiXCR, one entry per CDR3 protein. This table has 350,000 or so distinct CDR3 sequences, 10% to 15% appearing once. The sequencing sample was made of PBMCs or a T cell subset sorted from them (not recorded which). These TCRs come from a man aged 18 to 30 who had mild COVID-19 (a few samples of this study predate the infection). Cell type and time point are not known.

Only a few counts were recorded for this clonotype. V gene TRBV7-2 combines with J gene TRBJ2-5, with 7 positions matching TRBD1. This CDR3 is built from 14 residues. Losses at the gene ends were 5 bases for V and 5 bases for J; bases not matched to a gene: 8. Germline assignment: CDR1 SGHTA and CDR2 FQGNSA. CDR3 region: CASSRTGKLETQYF. Written as DNA, the CDR3 is TGTGCCAGCAGCCGGACAGGAAAATTGGAGACCCAGTACTTC.

The chain joins TRBV4-1 to TRBJ2-1, with D tentatively TRBD1 (5 bases). With 2 bases removed from V and 2 bases from J, the gap between germline ends came to 13 bases. The CDR3 length is 16 residues. CDR1 and CDR2 from the germline V gene are MGHRA and YSYEKL. The chain's CDR3 is CASSQPQQDPYNEQFF. The CDR3 bases are TGCGCCAGCAGCCAACCCCAACAGGACCCCTACAATGAGCAGTTCTTC.

The V call is TRBV7-7, the J call TRBJ2-2; 8 bases are shared with TRBD1. The CDR3 is 13 residues long. After removal of 5 bases from V and 11 bases from J, the junction contained 7 bases not matched to a gene. Germline loops: CDR1 SSHAT, CDR2 FNYEAQ (reference sequence). CDR3 sequence reads: CASSLDRGLELFF. Here the CDR3 DNA reads TGTGCCAGCAGCCTAGACAGGGGCTTAGAGCTGTTTTTT.

This clonotype was found a few times. Mismatch with germline at one junction end may stem from a read error. The chain recombines TRBV6-5 with TRBJ2-7; possible D gene TRBD1, 6 bases. Germline loops: CDR1 MNHEY, CDR2 SVGAGI. This CDR3 has 13 residues. The CDR3, as DNA: TGTGCCAGCAGTTACTCCCCGACAGGCCCCTTTCACTTC. Translating it yields CASSYSPTGPFHF.

In this sample, this clonotype turned up a few times. The chain uses TRBV20-1 and TRBJ2-3; D gene unclear. This CDR3 is 15 amino acids long. CDR1 DFQATT and CDR2 SNEGSKA come from the germline V gene (reference sequence). The V and J ends lost 0 bases and 1 base respectively, with 11 bases between them. CDR3 nucleotides: TGCAGTGCTAGAGATTGGACCGGTGGCACAGATACGCAGTATTTT. It encodes CSARDWTGGTDTQYF.

This chain uses TRBV4-3 with TRBJ2-3; a possible D gene is TRBD1 (6 bases). V lost 2 bases and J lost 1, with 19 bases in between. The CDR3 extends over 18 amino acids. CDR1 and CDR2 from the germline V gene are LGHNA and YSLEER. The CDR3 reads CASSQQFHREWRTDTQYF. The CDR3 nucleotides are TGCGCCAGCAGCCAACAATTCCACAGGGAGTGGCGCACAGATACGCAGTATTTT.

J is TRBJ2-1 and V is TRBV5-1; D is undetermined. Germline CDR1 is SGHRS and CDR2 is YFSETQ. V was shortened by 0 bases and J by 7 bases, with 11 bases between the two germline ends. The CDR3 sequence is 14 residues long. In DNA, the CDR3 is TGCGCCAGCAGCTTGGTAACTACCATGAATGAGCAGTTCTTC. Protein: CASSLVTTMNEQFF.

This chain joins TRBV5-1 and TRBJ2-5; no definite D call. The CDR3 is 13 residues long. The germline V gene encodes CDR1 SGHRS and CDR2 YFSETQ. Trimming took off 4 bases at V and 0 bases at J, with 7 bases between the two ends. The CDR3 DNA sequence: TGCGCCAGCAGCCCGCAGTACCAAGAGACCCAGTACTTC. It translates to CASSPQYQETQYF. Variable domain in full (rest from reference TRBV5-1 and TRBJ2-5): KAGVTQTPRYLIKTRGQQVTLSCSPISGHRSVSWYQQTPGQGLQFLFEYFSETQRNKGNFPGRFSGRQFSNSRSEMNVSTLELGDSALYLCASSPQYQETQYFGPGTRLLVL.

This clonotype occurred many times. This sequence joins TRBV5-1 and TRBJ1-2; D is unresolved. CDR3 length: 14 residues. The V and J ends lost 0 bases and 8 bases respectively, with 14 bases between them. CDR1 is SGHRS, CDR2 YFSETQ, per germline. The CDR3 nucleotides are TGCGCCAGCAGCTTGGGGTTGGGTCGCAAGGGCTACACCTTC. It translates to CASSLGLGRKGYTF.

Only a few counts were recorded for this clonotype. The chain joins TRBV6-2 or TRBV6-3 to TRBJ1-3; tentatively, D is TRBD1 (5 bases). Trimming stripped 6 bases from V and 0 bases from J, with 9 bases between. Germline loops: CDR1 MNHEY, CDR2 SVGEGT. The CDR3 runs to 14 residues. The CDR3 sequence: CASRQGHSGNTIYF. Written as DNA, the CDR3 is TGTGCCAGCAGACAAGGACACTCTGGAAACACCATATATTTT.

The CDR3 coding sequence is TGTGCCAGGCACCAAACGTCCTACAATGAGCAGTTCTTC. Translated, it gives CARHQTSYNEQFF. The chain carries TRBV2 and TRBJ2-1; no firm D call. The CDR3 sequence is 13 residues long. The germline V and J ends were trimmed by 9 bases and 1 base, with 10 bases remaining between them. Germline lookup yields CDR1 SNHLY and CDR2 FYNNEI.

In this sample, this clonotype turned up a few times. This chain uses TRBV9 with TRBJ1-1; TRBD1 matches 7 bases. This CDR3 spans 12 amino acids. V lost 7 bases and J lost 6; bases outside the gene matches: 6. CDR1 and CDR2 (germline): SGDLS, YYNGEE. Written as DNA, the CDR3 is TGTGCCAGCGGAGGGGGCGCGGCTGAAGCTTTCTTT. It codes for CASGGGAAEAFF. The variable domain in full, completed from reference TRBV9 and TRBJ1-1, reads DSGVTQTPKHLITATGQRVTLRCSPRSGDLSVYWYQQSLDQGLQFLIQYYNGEERAKGNILERFSAQQFPDLHSELNLSSLELGDSALYFCASGGGAAEAFFGQGTRLTVV.

This clonotype has at least ten counts. The chain is built from TRBV4-1 and TRBJ2-2; the match to TRBD1 covers 9 bases. Germline V gene data show CDR1 as MGHRA and CDR2 as YSYEKL. The CDR3 runs 20 residues. Unmatched junction bases numbered 16, after V lost 0 bases and J lost 5 bases. DNA for the CDR3: TGCGCCAGCAGCCAAGATCGGGTCTGGGGACAGGGCTTTTCTACCGGGGAGCTGTTTTTT. This sequence encodes CASSQDRVWGQGFSTGELFF.

This clonotype came up a few times. The chain is built from TRBV7-6 and TRBJ2-2; unclear D gene. The CDR3 contains 14 residues. Trimming took 1 base from V and 6 from J, leaving 9 bases between them. The germline gives CDR1 SGHVS, CDR2 FNYEAQ. The CDR3 sequence is CASSLGEEAGELFF. The CDR3 nucleotides are TGTGCCAGCAGCTTAGGAGAAGAGGCCGGGGAGCTGTTTTTT.

This clonotype occurred many times. This sequence joins TRBV28 and TRBJ2-2, with D unclear. This CDR3 has 12 amino acids. CDR1 is MDHEN and CDR2 is SYDVKM in the germline V gene. The germline V and J ends were trimmed by 6 bases and 5 bases, with 7 bases remaining between them. The CDR3 DNA is TGTGCCAGCAGGGAGAGAACCGGGGAGCTGTTTTTT. This encodes CASRERTGELFF.

The genes are TRBV18 and TRBJ1-5, with 8 bases lining up with TRBD1. V dropped 2 bases and J dropped 6; count of bases not matched to a gene: 6. This CDR3 has 15 amino acids. Germline-derived CDR1 and CDR2 are KGHSH and LQKENI. In nucleotides, the CDR3 is TGTGCCAGCTCACCAGGACAGGGTGCGGGTCAGCCCCAGCATTTT. As protein: CASSPGQGAGQPQHF.

This clonotype was counted only a few times. The chain recombines TRBV7-7 with TRBJ2-3; 9 bases fit TRBD1. Germline V lookup: CDR1 SSHAT, CDR2 FNYEAQ (reference sequence). The CDR3 covers 15 residues. CDR3 nucleotides: TGTGCTAGCGCTTCCGGGACAGGGACGAGGAATACGCAGTATTTT. Translation gives CASASGTGTRNTQYF.

The chain couples TRBV11-1 to TRBJ2-5; D not certain. The V gene's germline CDR1 is SGHAT and CDR2 FQDESV (reference sequence). V gave up 5 bases and J gave up 2 bases, with 6 bases separating them. The length of the CDR3 is 12 residues. CDR3 nucleotide sequence: TGTGCCAGCAGCCAAATTCAAGAGACCCAGTACTTC. Amino acids: CASSQIQETQYF. Together with reference TRBV11-1 and TRBJ2-5, the CDR3 gives the full variable domain: EAEVAQSPRYKITEKSQAVAFWCDPISGHATLYWYRQILGQGPELLVQFQDESVVDDSQLPKDRFSAERLKGVDSTLKIQPAELGDSAMYLCASSQIQETQYFGPGTRLLVL.

The chain has TRBV7-2 and TRBJ2-7; the D gene is possibly TRBD2 (6 bases). V was clipped by 5 bases and J by 4 bases, with 18 bases between them. Germline V gene lookup returns CDR1 SGHTA and CDR2 FQGNSA. The CDR3 totals 15 residues. In nucleotides, the CDR3 is TGTGCCAGCAGCCCTCACGGGGGATTTCAGTACGAGCAGTACTTC. The encoded protein is CASSPHGGFQYEQYF.

The chain carries TRBV20-1 and TRBJ2-2; D may be TRBD2 (7 bases). The CDR3 has 17 amino acids. Trimming left V 0 bases short and J 2 bases short, with 16 bases between. Germline V gene lookup returns CDR1 DFQATT and CDR2 SNEGSKA (reference sequence). CDR3 in amino acids: CSARDPRGAGNTGELFF. Written as DNA, the CDR3 is TGCAGTGCTAGAGATCCCCGGGGGGCGGGAAACACCGGGGAGCTGTTTTTT.